This T cell receptor beta chain was sequenced during a study of identical twins. This clonotype was seen a few times. TCRdb fed the 5' RACE reads into MiXCR, producing one record per CDR3 protein. This table holds approximately 490,000 distinct CDR3 sequences, approximately 20% found once. These data were likewise used in another study, on yellow fever vaccine responses in identical twins.

The source is a woman aged 18 to 35 in good health. The sequenced sample consisted of CD4+ T cells sorted from blood.

CDR3 sequence (DNA): TGCGCCAGCAGCTTCGGACAGGTCTCCTACAATGAGCAGTTCTTC. Protein product: CASSFGQVSYNEQFF. The chain carries TRBV5-1 and TRBJ2-1, with TRBD1 matching 7 bases. Germline V gene data show CDR1 as SGHRS and CDR2 as YFSETQ. The length of the CDR3 is 15 residues. With V trimmed by 2 bases and J by 0 bases, 2 bases remained unmatched.